These T cell receptor beta chains were read from a single sample in a study of T cell repertoires in aging, cancer and after chemotherapy. TCRdb analysed the multiplex PCR reads with MiXCR anew, one entry per CDR3 protein. The profile shows about 5,100 distinct CDR3 sequences, roughly a quarter of them singletons. Sequencing was performed on blood. These receptors were taken from a human donor in good health. The CDR3 runs from the conserved cysteine through the conserved F or W. D genes are given only for firm matches. Size values are once, few and many counts, or a class for expanded clones, and some rows have none.

D,size,length,V,J,CDR3,DNA
.,medium-sized,15,TRBV5-4,TRBJ2-1,CASTPTLGGYNEQFF,TGTGCCAGCACCCCCACTCTAGGGGGCTACAATGAGCAGTTCTTC
.,.,8,TRBV7-2,TRBJ2-1,CASGVGFF,TGTGCCAGCGGGGTCGGGTTCTTC
TRBD2,.,15,TRBV6-4,TRBJ2-1,CASSDSSGSYNEQFF,TGTGCCAGCAGTGACTCAAGCGGGAGCTACAATGAGCAGTTCTTC
TRBD2,medium-sized,16,TRBV19,TRBJ2-5,CASSMVRGGLAGTQYF,TGTGCCAGTAGTATGGTGCGGGGGGGCCTTGCGGGGACCCAGTACTTC
TRBD1,few,15,TRBV28,TRBJ1-4,CASSLPTGGNEKLFF,TGTGCCAGCAGTTTACCGACAGGGGGAAATGAAAAACTGTTTTTT
.,.,15,TRBV27,TRBJ1-5,CASSLSPMMSQPQHF,TGTGCCAGCAGTTTATCTCCTATGATGAGTCAGCCCCAGCATTTT
.,few,12,TRBV30,TRBJ1-1,CAWRKGNTEAFF,TGTGCCTGGAGAAAGGGGAACACTGAAGCTTTCTTT
.,few,16,TRBV27,TRBJ1-2,CASSSRRNSHSYGYTF,TGTGCCAGCAGTTCCCGCCGGAACAGCCATTCGTATGGCTACACCTTC
TRBD1,medium-sized,13,TRBV19,TRBJ2-7,CASGLAGGNEQYF,TGTGCCAGTGGCTTGGCAGGGGGCAACGAGCAGTACTTC
.,.,14,TRBV20-1,TRBJ1-4,CSARRFAGNEKLFF,TGCAGTGCTAGAAGGTTCGCGGGAAATGAAAAACTGTTTTTT
.,.,15,TRBV28,TRBJ1-2,CASSPPQIANYGYTF,TGTGCCAGCAGTCCTCCCCAGATAGCTAACTATGGCTACACCTTC
TRBD2,.,15,TRBV5-6,TRBJ2-7,CASSFGLAETYEQYF,TGTGCCAGCAGCTTCGGACTAGCGGAGACCTACGAGCAGTACTTC
.,medium-sized,16,TRBV6-4,TRBJ2-6,CASRVPAAPGANVLTF,TGTGCCAGCAGGGTACCCGCAGCACCTGGGGCCAACGTCCTGACTTTC